These 15 T cell receptor beta chains were sequenced from one sample in a study of T cell changes during pregnancy in multiple sclerosis. Sequencing was performed with immunoSEQ multiplex PCR; in TCRdb, only in-frame clones are kept and a portion is missing. The repertoire has about 57,000 clones, approximately 89% of them found once; the top ten carry approximately 3.8%. This material consisted of peripheral blood, taken after pregnancy. Receptor source: a female donor in good health, enrolled as a control in a pregnancy study.

The CDR3 region is CASSLTRTANTEAFF. The CDR3 bases are TGTGCCAGCAGCCTTACTCGGACAGCGAACACTGAAGCTTTCTTT. V usage is TRBV7-9 and J usage is TRBJ1-1; D possibly corresponds to TRBD1 (6 bases). The germline CDR1 and CDR2 sequences are SEHNR and FQNEAQ (reference sequence). V shed 5 bases and J shed 1 base, with 14 bases lying between them. This CDR3 has 15 residues. The full variable domain, rest sourced from reference TRBV7-9 and TRBJ1-1, is DTGVSQNPRHKITKRGQNVTFRCDPISEHNRLYWYRQTLGQGPEFLTYFQNEAQLEKSRLLSDRFSAERPKGSFSTLEIQRTEQGDSAMYLCASSLTRTANTEAFFGQGTRLTVV.

The rearrangement uses TRBV7-3 and TRBJ2-3; 12 bases line up with TRBD2. Trimming cost V 5 bases and J 7 bases; bases outside gene matches: 4. The CDR3 contains 14 residues. Per germline, CDR1 SGHTA and CDR2 FQGTGA. CDR3 residues: CASSQTSGSHTQYF. The CDR3, as DNA: TGTGCCAGCAGCCAGACTAGCGGGAGCCATACGCAGTATTTT.

J is TRBJ2-3 and V is TRBV19; 14 bases agree with TRBD2. This CDR3 comprises 15 residues. Looked up from germline, CDR1 is LNHDA and CDR2 is SQIVND (reference sequence). Germline trimming cut 8 bases from V and 4 bases from J; bases unmatched to any gene: 5. In DNA form, the CDR3 reads TGTGCCAGTGGGACTAGCGGGAGTTGGGCAGATACGCAGTATTTT. This codes for CASGTSGSWADTQYF.

This clone was detected once. The rearrangement uses TRBV6-1 and TRBJ2-3; D is unclear. CDR3 length: 14 residues. Trimming took off 10 bases at V and 0 bases at J, with 14 bases between the two ends. Per the germline V gene, CDR1 is MNHNS and CDR2 is SASEGT. DNA for the CDR3: TGTGCCACTAGTGTCCTTACTAGCACAGATACGCAGTATTTT. It specifies CATSVLTSTDTQYF.

This clone has only one observation. V is TRBV23-1 and J is TRBJ1-2; 9 nucleotides line up with TRBD1. TRBV23-1 is an ORF, and what it does is uncertain. V lost 7 bases to trimming and J lost 4 bases; unmatched junction nucleotides: 16. This CDR3 is built from 17 residues. Here the CDR3 DNA reads TGCGCCAGCACTCGACGGACAGGGGCGTTCCTCTCCTATGGCTACACCTTC. This codes for CASTRRTGAFLSYGYTF.

This rearrangement joins TRBV5-1 to TRBJ2-1; D perhaps matches TRBD2 (6 bases). The CDR3 consists of 15 residues. V shed 4 bases and J shed 6 bases, with 17 bases lying between them. Germline V gene sequence: CDR1 SGHRS, CDR2 YFSETQ. CDR3 in amino acids: CASSLRLGLGNEQFF. The DNA for the CDR3 is TGCGCCAGCAGCCTCAGACTAGGTTTAGGCAATGAGCAGTTCTTC.

This chain connects TRBV11-3 to TRBJ2-6; no definite D call. From germline, CDR1 is SGHNT and CDR2 YENEEA. This CDR3 contains 15 residues. The ends were cut back, 5 bases at V and 2 bases at J, with 10 bases in the middle. CDR3: CASSLSRAGANVLTF. The CDR3 nucleotides read TGTGCCAGCAGCCTCTCTCGGGCTGGGGCCAACGTCCTGACTTTC.

The chain links TRBV6-5 to TRBJ2-7; D may be TRBD1 (6 bases). The CDR3 spans 14 residues. Germline values: CDR1 MNHEY, CDR2 SVGAGI. V was clipped by 5 bases and J by 7 bases, with 18 bases between them. The DNA of the CDR3 is TGTGCCAGCAGTCCTGGGGGCGTAAGCTGGGAGCAGTACTTC. It is translated as CASSPGGVSWEQYF.

DNA of the CDR3: TGTGCCAGCAGGTCTAGCGCGGCCTCCTACAATGAGCAGTTCTTC. This encodes CASRSSAASYNEQFF. The genes are TRBV5-4 and TRBJ2-1; tentative D call: TRBD2 (6 bases). There are 15 residues in the CDR3. The ends were cut back, 5 bases at V and 0 bases at J, with 12 bases in the middle. Looked up from germline, CDR1 is SGHNT and CDR2 is YYREEE (reference sequence).

This chain uses TRBV6-1 with TRBJ2-1; 14 bases match TRBD2. V was clipped by 7 bases and J by 5 bases; unmatched bases: 4. There are 15 residues in the CDR3. Germline loops: CDR1 MNHNS, CDR2 SASEGT. The CDR3 DNA sequence: TGTGCCAGCACCAGACTAGCGGGAGGGCACAATGAGCAGTTCTTC. It is translated as CASTRLAGGHNEQFF.

J is TRBJ1-1 and V is TRBV5-8; the D gene is possibly TRBD1 (6 bases). The CDR3 consists of 14 residues. The V gene's germline CDR1 is SGHTS and CDR2 YDEGEE. Trimming removed 1 base at V and 1 base at J, with 8 bases between. The CDR3 protein is CASSLWTENTEAFF. The CDR3 DNA sequence: TGTGCCAGCAGCTTGTGGACAGAGAACACTGAAGCTTTCTTT.

This clone was seen once. The chain couples TRBV6-5 to TRBJ1-6; maybe TRBD1 (6 bases). Germline V gene sequence: CDR1 MNHEY, CDR2 SVGAGI. The CDR3 is 14 residues long. The ends were cut back, 6 bases at V and 8 bases at J, with 14 bases in the middle. CDR3 DNA sequence: TGTGCCAGCAGGCAGGGGCTGAGGGATTCACCCCTCCACTTT. This encodes CASRQGLRDSPLHF.

J is TRBJ2-2 and V is TRBV7-3; TRBD2 matches 14 bases. The germline V gene has CDR1 SGHTA and CDR2 FQGTGA. The trim removed 1 base at V and 7 bases at J, leaving 2 bases unmatched. The CDR3 sequence is 16 residues long. The CDR3 sequence is CASSLRLAGGDGELFF. As DNA, the CDR3 is TGTGCCAGCAGCTTAAGACTAGCGGGAGGGGACGGGGAGCTGTTTTTT.

J is TRBJ2-1 and V is TRBV2; TRBD2 matches 8 bases. J gave up 6 bases and V 1 base, and 2 bases lay outside the gene matches. The CDR3 has 14 residues. Germline CDR1 reads SNHLY; CDR2 reads FYNNEI. CDR3 region: CASSEVGGANEQFF. In DNA form, the CDR3 reads TGTGCCAGCAGTGAAGTCGGGGGGGCCAATGAGCAGTTCTTC.

The chain links TRBV11-3 to TRBJ2-1; TRBD1 matches 10 bases. The CDR3 spans 15 residues. Germline loops: CDR1 SGHNT, CDR2 YENEEA. V lost 5 bases, J lost 3 bases, and 4 bases stayed unmatched. DNA for the CDR3: TGTGCCAGCAGCCCCGACAGGGGGCGCTACAATGAGCAGTTCTTC. It is translated as CASSPDRGRYNEQFF.